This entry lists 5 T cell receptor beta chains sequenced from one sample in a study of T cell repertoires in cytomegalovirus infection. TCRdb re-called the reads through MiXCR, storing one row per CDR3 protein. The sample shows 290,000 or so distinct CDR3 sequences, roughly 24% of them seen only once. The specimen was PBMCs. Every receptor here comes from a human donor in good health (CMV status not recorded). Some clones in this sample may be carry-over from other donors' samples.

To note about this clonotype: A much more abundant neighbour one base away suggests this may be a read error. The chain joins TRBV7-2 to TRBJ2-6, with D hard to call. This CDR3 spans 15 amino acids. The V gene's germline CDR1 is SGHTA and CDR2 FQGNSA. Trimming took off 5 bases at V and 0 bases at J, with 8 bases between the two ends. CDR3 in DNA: TGTGCCAGCAGCCCTCAGAGCTCTGGGGCCAACGTCCTGACTTTC. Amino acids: CASSPQSSGANVLTF.

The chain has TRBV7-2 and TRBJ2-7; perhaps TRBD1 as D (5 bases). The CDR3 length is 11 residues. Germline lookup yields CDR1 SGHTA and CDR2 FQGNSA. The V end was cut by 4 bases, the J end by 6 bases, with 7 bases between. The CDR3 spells CASSSQVEQYF. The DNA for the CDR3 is TGTGCCAGCAGCTCACAGGTCGAGCAGTACTTC.

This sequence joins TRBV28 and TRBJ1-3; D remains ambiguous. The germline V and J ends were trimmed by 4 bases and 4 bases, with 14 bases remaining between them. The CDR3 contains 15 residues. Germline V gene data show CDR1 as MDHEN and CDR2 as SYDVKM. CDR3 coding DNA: TGTGCCAGCAGTTCGTCGGGTGCGGGAGGAAACACCATATATTTT. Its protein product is CASSSSGAGGNTIYF.

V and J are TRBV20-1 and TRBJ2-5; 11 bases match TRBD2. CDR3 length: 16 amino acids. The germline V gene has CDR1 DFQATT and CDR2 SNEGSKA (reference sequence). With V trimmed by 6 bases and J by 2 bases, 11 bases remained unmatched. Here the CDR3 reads CSARKGLAVLQETQYF. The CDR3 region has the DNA TGCAGTGCCCGTAAGGGACTAGCGGTACTGCAAGAGACCCAGTACTTC.

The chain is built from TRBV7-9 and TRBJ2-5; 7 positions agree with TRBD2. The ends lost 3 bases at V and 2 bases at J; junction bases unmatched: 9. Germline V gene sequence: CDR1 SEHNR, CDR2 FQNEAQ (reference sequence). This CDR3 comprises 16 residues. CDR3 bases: TGTGCCAGCAGCTTTTATAAGCTAGCGGAGCAAGAGACCCAGTACTTC. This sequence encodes CASSFYKLAEQETQYF.